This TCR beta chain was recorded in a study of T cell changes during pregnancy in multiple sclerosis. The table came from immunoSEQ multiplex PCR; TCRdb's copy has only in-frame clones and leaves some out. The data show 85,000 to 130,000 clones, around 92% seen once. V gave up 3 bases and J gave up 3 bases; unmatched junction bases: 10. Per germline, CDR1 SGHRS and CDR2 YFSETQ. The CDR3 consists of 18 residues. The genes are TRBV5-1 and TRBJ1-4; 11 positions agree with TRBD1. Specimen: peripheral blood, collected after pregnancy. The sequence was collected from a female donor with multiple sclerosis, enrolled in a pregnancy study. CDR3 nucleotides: TGCGCCAGCAGCTCGGGGACAGGGGGGCTTATATCTAATGAAAAACTGTTTTTT. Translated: CASSSGTGGLISNEKLFF.